The 7 T cell receptor beta chains presented below share a single source sample, sequenced in a study of identical twins. From the 5' RACE reads, TCRdb called clonotypes with MiXCR, one entry per CDR3 protein. The sample shows about 920,000 distinct CDR3 sequences, around an eighth of them seen only once. Separately, the same data were catalogued under a study of yellow fever vaccine responses in identical twins.

The sample comprised PBMCs. These receptors all come from a woman aged 18-29 years in good health.

This clonotype occurred a few times. V and J are TRBV7-8 and TRBJ2-1, with D hard to call. Deletions cut 6 bases from V and 4 bases from J, with 16 bases between. The CDR3 is made up of 15 amino acids. CDR1 is SGHVS and CDR2 is FQNEAQ in the germline V gene. CDR3 region: CASSFKGPEYNEQFF. In nucleotides, the CDR3 is TGTGCCAGCAGTTTTAAAGGACCGGAATACAATGAGCAGTTCTTC.

The rearrangement links TRBV6-1 to TRBJ2-1, with 13 bases that match TRBD2. The CDR3 totals 18 residues. The germline V gene encodes CDR1 MNHNS and CDR2 SASEGT. Germline trimming cut 3 bases from V and 5 bases from J; bases unmatched to any gene: 10. Written as DNA, the CDR3 is TGTGCCAGCAGTGAGGGACTAGCGGGATCGGTCACCCACAATGAGCAGTTCTTC. Translating it yields CASSEGLAGSVTHNEQFF.

This clonotype has more than one count but fewer than ten. This chain joins TRBV21-1 and TRBJ1-6; TRBD1 was called by the table and not checked on the DNA. TRBV21-1 represents a pseudogene. This CDR3 has 16 residues. The CDR3 DNA is TGTGCCAGCAGCACCCCGGGACAGGGGATACCGTCACCCCTCCACTTT. Protein: CASSTPGQGIPSPLHF.

In its sample, this clonotype was seen a few times. This sequence joins TRBV11-1 and TRBJ2-3; D is unclear. The V end lost 1 base, the J end lost 2 bases, and 13 bases lay between the germline ends. The CDR3 loop spans 16 amino acids. Per germline, CDR1 SGHAT and CDR2 FQDESV (reference sequence). This CDR3 is CASSLGAPLITDTQYF. The CDR3 nucleotides are TGTGCCAGCAGCTTAGGAGCCCCCCTCATCACAGATACGCAGTATTTT.

This clonotype appeared many times. V gene TRBV7-9 combines with J gene TRBJ1-2; 12 nucleotides agree with TRBD1. Unmatched junction bases numbered 5, after V lost 4 bases and J lost 5 bases. The germline V gene encodes CDR1 SEHNR and CDR2 FQNEAQ (reference sequence). This CDR3 spans 15 amino acids. The CDR3, as DNA: TGTGCCAGCAGCTCGGGACAGGGGGCTTTGTATGGCTACACCTTC. Translating it yields CASSSGQGALYGYTF.

J is TRBJ2-5 and V is TRBV20-1, with TRBD1 identical over 7 bases. V was clipped by 7 bases and J by 1 base; unmatched bases: 9. The CDR3 length is 14 residues. CDR1 and CDR2 (germline): DFQATT, SNEGSKA (reference sequence). The CDR3 sequence: CSVRLQGSQETQYF. For the CDR3, the DNA is TGCAGTGTAAGATTACAGGGGTCCCAAGAGACCCAGTACTTC.

The V and J genes are TRBV5-4 and TRBJ2-2, with TRBD2 as a possible D gene (5 bases). Germline-derived CDR1 and CDR2 are SGHNT and YYREEE (reference sequence). The CDR3 consists of 17 residues. V was trimmed by 0 bases and J by 2 bases, leaving 14 bases between them. The CDR3: CASSLAPERLNTGELFF. The CDR3 DNA is TGTGCCAGCAGCTTGGCCCCGGAGCGGCTAAACACCGGGGAGCTGTTTTTT.